One sample yielded the 21 T cell receptor beta chains listed below, sequenced in a study of CD8+CD57+ T cells in acquired aplastic anemia. Genomic DNA acted as the template from which TCR beta VDJ combination and CDR3 sequence profiling were carried out. TCRdb re-called the reads through MiXCR, storing one row per CDR3 protein. The repertoire includes about 120,000 distinct CDR3 sequences, under 65% of them detected once, and 25% to 30% sits in the top ten. Only patients with CD8+CD57+ cell expansion on flow cytometry were chosen for sequencing. Sequencing used sorted CD4+, CD8+, or CD8+CD57+ T cells (not recorded which) from PBMCs. Source of these receptors: a human donor with aplastic anemia.

In nucleotides, the CDR3 is TGCAGAACGGACAGCCTCTATGGCTACACCTTC. Protein product: CRTDSLYGYTF. This chain uses TRBV20-1 with TRBJ1-2; a weak D match, TRBD1 (6 bases). This CDR3 contains 11 residues. The germline V gene has CDR1 DFQATT and CDR2 SNEGSKA (reference sequence).

This clonotype was counted at least ten times. J is TRBJ2-1 and V is TRBV7-9; D unresolved. V was pared by 5 bases and J by 4 bases, with 3 bases between. Germline lookup yields CDR1 SEHNR and CDR2 FQNEAQ (reference sequence). This CDR3 region has 11 residues. CDR3: CASSRYNEQFF. DNA for the CDR3: TGTGCCAGCAGCCGATACAATGAGCAGTTCTTC.

The rearrangement links TRBV15 to TRBJ1-1; tentative D call: TRBD1 (5 bases). Germline V gene sequence: CDR1 LNHNV, CDR2 YYDKDF (reference sequence). Trimming pared 1 base from V and 5 bases from J, leaving 17 bases between. CDR3 size: 16 residues. CDR3 amino acids: CATSRAHARVGTEAFF. DNA of the CDR3: TGTGCCACCAGCAGAGCCCATGCCAGGGTCGGTACTGAAGCTTTCTTT.

V and J are TRBV2 and TRBJ2-2; D uncertain. Germline V gives CDR1 SNHLY, CDR2 FYNNEI. The CDR3 runs to 12 residues. Trimming pared 7 bases from V and 11 bases from J, leaving 14 bases between. CDR3 region: CASTHVGNELFF. CDR3 sequence (DNA): TGTGCCAGCACCCACGTAGGGAATGAGCTGTTTTTT. The entire variable domain, with the rest obtained from reference TRBV2 and TRBJ2-2, is as follows: EPEVTQTPSHQVTQMGQEVILRCVPISNHLYFYWYRQILGQKVEFLVSFYNNEISEKSEIFDDQFSVERPDGSNFTLKIRSTKLEDSAMYFCASTHVGNELFFGEGSRLTVL.

J is TRBJ1-1 and V is TRBV14; D call uncertain. Trimming left V 1 base short and J 1 base short, with 13 bases between. Germline-derived CDR1 and CDR2 are SGHDN and FVKESK. This CDR3 contains 16 residues. The CDR3 loop reads CASSQGGVRGNTEAFF. CDR3 DNA: TGTGCCAGCAGCCAAGGGGGAGTCCGGGGGAACACTGAAGCTTTCTTT.

A few counts support this clonotype. The junction does not match germline at one end; this may be a read error. The chain recombines TRBV2 with TRBJ1-2; perhaps TRBD1 as D (5 bases). CDR3 size: 11 residues. Per the germline V gene, CDR1 is SNHLY and CDR2 is FYNNEI. The CDR3 DNA is TGTGCCAGCAGTGAGGTTGACAGCAACTCCTTC. Protein sequence: CASSEVDSNSF.

V and J are TRBV25-1 and TRBJ2-7; 8 bases fit TRBD2. Germline trimming cut 7 bases from V and 4 bases from J; bases unmatched to any gene: 6. The CDR3 loop spans 13 amino acids. Germline-derived CDR1 and CDR2 are MGHDK and SYGVNS. CDR3 in DNA: TGTGCCAGCAACAGCGGGAGTACTTACGAGCAGTACTTC. This translates into CASNSGSTYEQYF.

This chain links TRBV19 with TRBJ2-7; D is unclear. Germline loops: CDR1 LNHDA, CDR2 SQIVND (reference sequence). The ends were cut back, 5 bases at V and 1 base at J, with 12 bases in the middle. The CDR3 totals 14 residues. CDR3 in DNA: TGTGCCAGTAGTGCCACGGGCAGGTCCTACGAGCAGTACTTC. It is translated as CASSATGRSYEQYF.

The CDR3 DNA sequence: TGTGCCAGCAGTGAATCGTTTCAGGGGATCGACGAGCAGTACTTC. Amino acid sequence: CASSESFQGIDEQYF. This chain links TRBV25-1 with TRBJ2-7; a weak D match, TRBD1 (6 bases). Germline V gene sequence: CDR1 MGHDK, CDR2 SYGVNS. Trimming cost V 1 base and J 5 bases, with 15 bases left between them. This CDR3 spans 15 amino acids.

This chain connects TRBV9 to TRBJ2-1, with D perhaps given as TRBD1 or TRBD2 (5 bases each). CDR1 and CDR2 (germline): SGDLS, YYNGEE. V lost 7 bases and J 9 bases, leaving 11 bases between the germline ends. The CDR3 has 11 residues. The CDR3 reads CASAGAVEQFF. In DNA form, the CDR3 reads TGTGCCAGCGCCGGGGCGGTTGAGCAGTTCTTC.

This clonotype was detected once. The chain recombines TRBV2 with TRBJ2-5; TRBD1 matches 10 bases. Losses at the gene ends were 8 bases for V and 5 bases for J; bases not matched to a gene: 2. Germline loops: CDR1 SNHLY, CDR2 FYNNEI. The CDR3 runs 12 residues. The DNA of the CDR3 is TGTGCCAGCCGACAGGGGGCGGAGACCCAGTACTTC. Amino acids: CASRQGAETQYF.

The CDR3 nucleotides read TGTGCCAGCAGTGAGCAGGGGGCGAACTATGGCTACACCTTC. Amino acids: CASSEQGANYGYTF. This chain joins TRBV25-1 and TRBJ1-2; 8 bases align to TRBD1. Trimming took 3 bases from V and 2 from J; bases not matched to a gene: 2. This CDR3 comprises 14 residues. In germline, CDR1 is MGHDK, CDR2 SYGVNS.

The chain joins TRBV2 to TRBJ1-1, with D tentatively TRBD1 (6 bases). CDR1 and CDR2 (germline): SNHLY, FYNNEI. Trimming removed 8 bases from V and 8 bases from J, with 15 bases in between. There are 12 residues in the CDR3. CDR3 coding DNA: TGTGCCAGCCGCGGGGACATCTCCGAAGCTTTCTTT. Amino acids: CASRGDISEAFF.

The rearrangement uses TRBV5-5 and TRBJ1-1, with TRBD1 as a possible D gene (5 bases). The CDR3 is made up of 13 amino acids. Germline CDR1 SGHKS, CDR2 YYEKEE (reference sequence). Trimming shortened V by 4 bases and J by 7 bases, and 14 bases separated the two germline ends. DNA for the CDR3: TGTGCCAGCAGCCCGGACACGGGAATTGAAGCTTTCTTT. As protein: CASSPDTGIEAFF.

V usage is TRBV27 and J usage is TRBJ1-2, with 7 bases that match TRBD1. J lost 0 bases, V lost 6 bases, and 7 bases had no gene match. From germline, CDR1 is MNHEY and CDR2 SMNVEV (reference sequence). The CDR3 loop spans 15 amino acids. The DNA for the CDR3 is TGTGCCAGCAGGTTCTTGAGGGGGCCTAACTATGGCTACACCTTC. Residues: CASRFLRGPNYGYTF.

The rearrangement links TRBV29-1 to TRBJ2-7, with 10 bases fitting TRBD1. V shed 6 bases, J shed 6 bases, and the junction held 11 bases outside the gene matches. Per the germline V gene, CDR1 is SQVTM and CDR2 is ANQGSEA. The CDR3 has 14 residues. The CDR3, as DNA: TGCAGCGTCGACCCGGGACAGGGGTTATCCGAGCAGTACTTC. Protein product: CSVDPGQGLSEQYF.

J is TRBJ1-4 and V is TRBV10-3; D is unclear. V was shortened by 4 bases and J by 2 bases, with 11 bases between the two germline ends. Germline V lookup: CDR1 ENHRY, CDR2 SYGVKD. The CDR3 spans 15 residues. CDR3: CAISVGKETNEKLFF. In nucleotides, the CDR3 is TGTGCCATCAGTGTGGGGAAGGAGACTAATGAAAAACTGTTTTTT.

This clonotype was detected ten times or more. This sequence joins TRBV2 and TRBJ2-7; D possibly matches TRBD1 or TRBD2 (5 bases each). This CDR3 is built from 14 residues. V was trimmed by 4 bases and J by 3 bases, leaving 13 bases between them. CDR1 and CDR2 from the germline V gene are SNHLY and FYNNEI. CDR3 nucleotides: TGTGCCAGCAGTGTAGGGGAGTCCATCTACGAGCAGTACTTC. Translation: CASSVGESIYEQYF.

This clonotype has just one count. The V call is TRBV19, the J call TRBJ2-7; 9 nucleotides line up with TRBD1. J was trimmed by 3 bases and V by 6 bases; bases with no gene match: 9. The CDR3 has 15 amino acids. CDR1 and CDR2 (germline): LNHDA, SQIVND (reference sequence). CDR3: CASRGTGSLDYEQYF. The DNA for the CDR3 is TGTGCCAGTAGAGGGACAGGGAGCCTAGACTACGAGCAGTACTTC.

This clonotype was recorded a few times. V gene TRBV10-1 combines with J gene TRBJ2-1, with TRBD2 matching over 7 bases. The CDR3 loop spans 15 amino acids. Unmatched junction bases numbered 7, after V lost 3 bases and J lost 5 bases. Germline V lookup: CDR1 WNHNN, CDR2 SYGVQD (reference sequence). The CDR3 DNA follows: TGCGCCAGCAGTGACAGCGGGGCGACCGACAATGAGCAGTTCTTC. Protein: CASSDSGATDNEQFF.

The gene calls are TRBV7-6 and TRBJ1-6; 7 bases are shared with TRBD1. The CDR3 is 15 amino acids. After removal of 5 bases from V and 8 bases from J, the junction contained 9 bases not matched to a gene. Germline V CDR1 and CDR2: SGHVS, FNYEAQ. The CDR3 sequence is CASSIKGAGDSPLHF. CDR3 bases: TGTGCCAGCAGCATAAAGGGGGCCGGGGATTCACCCCTCCACTTT.